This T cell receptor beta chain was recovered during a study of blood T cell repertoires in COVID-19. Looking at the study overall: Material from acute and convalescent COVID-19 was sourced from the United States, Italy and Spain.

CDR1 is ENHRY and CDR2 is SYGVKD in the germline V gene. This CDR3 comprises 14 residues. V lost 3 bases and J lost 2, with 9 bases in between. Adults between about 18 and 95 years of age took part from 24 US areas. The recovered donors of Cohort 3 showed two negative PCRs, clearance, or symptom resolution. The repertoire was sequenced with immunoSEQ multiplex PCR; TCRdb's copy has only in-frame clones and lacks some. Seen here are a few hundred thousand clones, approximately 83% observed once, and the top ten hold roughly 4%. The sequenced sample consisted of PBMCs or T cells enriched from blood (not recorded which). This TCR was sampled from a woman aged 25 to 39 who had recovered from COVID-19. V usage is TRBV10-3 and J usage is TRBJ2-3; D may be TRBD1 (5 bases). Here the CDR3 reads CAISDRQSTDTQYF. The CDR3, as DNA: TGTGCCATCAGTGATAGACAGTCCACAGATACGCAGTATTTT.